The rows below give T cell receptor beta chains drawn from one sample of a study of blood T cells in healthy people across ages. TCRdb re-called the 5' RACE reads with MiXCR, one entry per CDR3 protein. The top ten clones hold under 25% of a sample with some 1.8 million distinct CDR3 sequences, about two fifths of them seen once. Specimen: blood. The receptor source for this set is a human donor in good health. Both conserved end residues are part of each CDR3. Each record gives: V gene, D gene, clone size, J gene, CDR3 DNA, CDR3 protein. The D gene is left open where the match is weak. Size tells how often a clone was seen (once, few, many) or the class of an expanded clone, and some rows leave it out.

V: TRBV7-9
D: TRBD1
size: few
J: TRBJ2-7
DNA: TGTGCCAGCAGCTCTCGGACAGGGAATCCCCAGTACTTC
CDR3: CASSSRTGNPQYF

V: TRBV7-9
D: TRBD2
size: NA
J: TRBJ2-7
DNA: TGTGCCAGCAGCTTATCGGGACTAGTCTACGAGCAGTACTTC
CDR3: CASSLSGLVYEQYF

V: TRBV6-2/TRBV6-3
D: TRBD2
size: few
J: TRBJ2-3
DNA: TGTGCCAGCAGTTCCTCAGGCGCGGGGGATTTGTATAGCACAGATACGCAGTATTTT
CDR3: CASSSSGAGDLYSTDTQYF

V: TRBV5-1
D: NA
size: NA
J: TRBJ2-6
DNA: TGTGCCAGCAGCCCAACTAGCTCTGGGGCCAACGTCCCGACTTTC
CDR3: CASSPTSSGANVPTF

V: TRBV29-1
D: NA
size: few
J: TRBJ2-4
DNA: TGCAGCGTTGCGACAGGTGGATCCCCGGTGCAGTACTTC
CDR3: CSVATGGSPVQYF

V: TRBV12-3/TRBV12-4
D: NA
size: NA
J: TRBJ1-2
DNA: TGTGCCAGCAGTTTTAATTGGGCGCAGGGCTACACCTTC
CDR3: CASSFNWAQGYTF

V: TRBV10-3
D: NA
size: NA
J: TRBJ2-3
DNA: TGTGCCATCAGTGAGAGGGGCCCGGATACGCAGTATTTT
CDR3: CAISERGPDTQYF

V: TRBV7-2
D: NA
size: NA
J: TRBJ2-1
DNA: TGTGCCAGCAGCTTAATGGGGAGGCATGAGCAGTTCTTC
CDR3: CASSLMGRHEQFF

V: TRBV5-1
D: NA
size: few
J: TRBJ1-4
DNA: TGTGCCAGCAGCTTGGGTGCCTCATATAATGAAAAACTGTTTTTT
CDR3: CASSLGASYNEKLFF

V: TRBV15
D: NA
size: NA
J: TRBJ1-4
DNA: TGTGCCACCAGCAACCCACTCCTGGGCATCGGAAAACTGTTTTTT
CDR3: CATSNPLLGIGKLFF

V: TRBV28
D: NA
size: NA
J: TRBJ2-1
DNA: TGTGCCAGCTGCGGTTGGGGATCCTACAATGAGCAGTTCTTC
CDR3: CASCGWGSYNEQFF

V: TRBV4-2
D: NA
size: NA
J: TRBJ2-1
DNA: TGTGCCAGCAGCCACGGAACTACTTTACAGGAGCAGTTCTTC
CDR3: CASSHGTTLQEQFF

V: TRBV29-1
D: NA
size: NA
J: TRBJ1-4
DNA: TGCAGCGCTGGGAGCCGACTAACTAATGAAAAACTGTTTTTT
CDR3: CSAGSRLTNEKLFF

V: TRBV9
D: NA
size: NA
J: TRBJ2-1
DNA: TGTGCCAGCAGCACGACAGACGCCCCCAATGAGCAGTTCTTC
CDR3: CASSTTDAPNEQFF

V: TRBV5-5
D: NA
size: NA
J: TRBJ2-7
DNA: TGTGCCAGCCACGAGGCGGCGGGAATAGGCTACGAGCAGTACTTC
CDR3: CASHEAAGIGYEQYF

V: TRBV7-9
D: NA
size: few
J: TRBJ2-7
DNA: TGTGCCAGCAGCTTCGGAAATAGCGACGAGCAGTACTTC
CDR3: CASSFGNSDEQYF

V: TRBV6-2/TRBV6-3
D: NA
size: once
J: TRBJ2-4
DNA: TGTGCCAGCAAACTAAGGTCGGGGTTCATTCAGTACTTC
CDR3: CASKLRSGFIQYF

V: TRBV7-2
D: NA
size: NA
J: TRBJ2-1
DNA: TGTGCCAGCAGCTTAGGCCCAGCCACCTACAATGAGCAGTTCTTC
CDR3: CASSLGPATYNEQFF

V: TRBV7-3
D: NA
size: NA
J: TRBJ2-2
DNA: TGTGCCAGCAGCTTTAAGTTTACCGGGGAGCTGTTTTTT
CDR3: CASSFKFTGELFF

V: TRBV7-3
D: NA
size: many
J: TRBJ2-1
DNA: TGTGCCAGCAGCTTAAATATTGCGGGAGAGCAGTTCTTC
CDR3: CASSLNIAGEQFF

V: TRBV11-2
D: TRBD1
size: NA
J: TRBJ1-1
DNA: TGTGCCAGCAGCCCCCGGACAGGGTCGGGCACTGAAGCTTTCTTT
CDR3: CASSPRTGSGTEAFF

V: TRBV15
D: NA
size: NA
J: TRBJ1-1
DNA: TGTGCCACCAGCAGAGGACTGGCAAACACTGAAGCTTTCTTT
CDR3: CATSRGLANTEAFF

V: TRBV27
D: NA
size: NA
J: TRBJ1-4
DNA: TGTGCCAGCAGTTTTGATTACCGTGGGATAGAAAAACTGTTTTTT
CDR3: CASSFDYRGIEKLFF

V: TRBV5-1
D: NA
size: NA
J: TRBJ2-7
DNA: TGCGCCAGCAGCTTGGTTCCCTACTCCTACGAGCAGTACTTC
CDR3: CASSLVPYSYEQYF

V: TRBV29-1
D: NA
size: few
J: TRBJ2-7
DNA: TGCAGCGTCTATGAGGCGGGTTATTACGAGCAGTACTTC
CDR3: CSVYEAGYYEQYF

V: TRBV9
D: TRBD1
size: once
J: TRBJ1-2
DNA: TGTGCCTGCAGCGATTCCCTTGAGGGGGCGTATGGCTACACCTTC
CDR3: CACSDSLEGAYGYTF

V: TRBV12-3/TRBV12-4
D: NA
size: few
J: TRBJ1-2
DNA: TGTGCCAGCAGTCCCGGGGTATGGGGCTACACCTTC
CDR3: CASSPGVWGYTF

V: TRBV28
D: NA
size: NA
J: TRBJ2-1
DNA: TGTGCCAGCTGGGCTCTGGGGGTCTCCTACAATGAGCAGTTCTTC
CDR3: CASWALGVSYNEQFF

V: TRBV6-6
D: TRBD1
size: NA
J: TRBJ1-5
DNA: TGTGCCAGCAGGGATACGGGACAGAGAAATCAGCCCCAGCATTTT
CDR3: CASRDTGQRNQPQHF

V: TRBV5-6
D: NA
size: once
J: TRBJ1-5
DNA: TGTGCCAGCAGCTTGTTTGCGGACATCATCAATCAGCCCCAGCATTTT
CDR3: CASSLFADIINQPQHF

V: TRBV20-1
D: TRBD2
size: NA
J: TRBJ2-3
DNA: TGCAGTGCCAGATCGGGGGGGTTCACAGATACGCAGTATTTT
CDR3: CSARSGGFTDTQYF

V: TRBV10-3
D: NA
size: few
J: TRBJ1-6
DNA: TGTGCCATCAGTGAATATCCCGATGTTAATTCACCCCTCCACTTT
CDR3: CAISEYPDVNSPLHF

V: TRBV7-9
D: NA
size: once
J: TRBJ1-4
DNA: TGTGCCAGCAGCTTAGATACAGGTCGAGAAAAACTGTTTTTT
CDR3: CASSLDTGREKLFF

V: TRBV7-9
D: TRBD1
size: few
J: TRBJ1-2
DNA: TGTGCCAGCAGCCCAACAACGGGGGGGCCGGGACAGTTCTATGGCTACACCTTC
CDR3: CASSPTTGGPGQFYGYTF

V: TRBV6-1
D: NA
size: NA
J: TRBJ1-1
DNA: TGTGCCAGCAGTGCCTGGACGGACGGCACTGAAGCTTTCTTT
CDR3: CASSAWTDGTEAFF

V: TRBV24-1
D: NA
size: NA
J: TRBJ1-2
DNA: TGTGCCACCCGAGGGCAGGGTTATGGCTACACCTTC
CDR3: CATRGQGYGYTF

V: TRBV28
D: NA
size: few
J: TRBJ1-5
DNA: TGTGCCAGCAGTTCCGTGGGGGGGACCGCCTGGCAGCCCCAGCATTTT
CDR3: CASSSVGGTAWQPQHF

V: TRBV24-1
D: TRBD1
size: NA
J: TRBJ1-2
DNA: TGTGCCACCAGTGATCCACAGGGGCCTAACTATGGCTACACCTTC
CDR3: CATSDPQGPNYGYTF

V: TRBV20-1
D: NA
size: NA
J: TRBJ1-5
DNA: TGCAGTGCTATGGCAGGGAGCAATCAGCCCCAGCATTTT
CDR3: CSAMAGSNQPQHF

V: TRBV20-1
D: TRBD2
size: few
J: TRBJ2-5
DNA: TGCAGTGCCGAGGGAGCGGGGGGGCCCCAGTACCAAGAGACCCAGTACTTC
CDR3: CSAEGAGGPQYQETQYF

V: TRBV12-3/TRBV12-4
D: TRBD1
size: few
J: TRBJ1-2
DNA: TGTGCCATCCTGGACAGGGGGCCTGGTGGCTACACCTTC
CDR3: CAILDRGPGGYTF

V: TRBV20-1
D: TRBD1
size: NA
J: TRBJ1-5
DNA: TGCAGTGCAAACCGAGGTGGGACAGGTTATAGCAATCAGCCCCAGCATTTT
CDR3: CSANRGGTGYSNQPQHF

V: TRBV12-3/TRBV12-4
D: NA
size: NA
J: TRBJ1-1
DNA: TGTGCCAGCAGTTTAGTGGGGGGAGGCGAAGCTTTCTTT
CDR3: CASSLVGGGEAFF

V: TRBV2
D: TRBD1
size: NA
J: TRBJ1-2
DNA: TGTGCCAGCACTGAGGAGCGGACAGGGTCTGGCTACACCTTC
CDR3: CASTEERTGSGYTF

V: TRBV10-3
D: TRBD2
size: NA
J: TRBJ2-3
DNA: TGTGCCATCAGTGAGTCGATTAGCGGGGGCTTCACAGATACGCAGTATTTT
CDR3: CAISESISGGFTDTQYF

V: TRBV10-3
D: NA
size: NA
J: TRBJ1-4
DNA: TGTGCCATCAGTGAGTCCGGGACCCTAAATGAAAAACTGTTTTTT
CDR3: CAISESGTLNEKLFF

V: TRBV12-3/TRBV12-4
D: NA
size: NA
J: TRBJ1-2
DNA: TGTGCCAGCAGTACAACCGGGACCGGTGGCTACACCTTC
CDR3: CASSTTGTGGYTF

V: TRBV7-9
D: TRBD1
size: NA
J: TRBJ1-2
DNA: TGTGCCAGCAGCATCGGGACAGGGCCCATGGAGGGCTACACCTTC
CDR3: CASSIGTGPMEGYTF

V: TRBV18
D: NA
size: few
J: TRBJ2-1
DNA: TGTGCCAGCTCGGGCGGGGCCCTCTACAATGAGCAGTTCTTC
CDR3: CASSGGALYNEQFF

V: TRBV20-1
D: TRBD2
size: NA
J: TRBJ2-1
DNA: TGCAGTGCTAGACTAGCGGGGGCGTCCAGTGAGCAGTTCTTC
CDR3: CSARLAGASSEQFF

V: TRBV7-6
D: NA
size: NA
J: TRBJ2-7
DNA: TGTGCCGGCAGCTTAAGGAGGGGCCCATCCTACGAGCAGTACTTC
CDR3: CAGSLRRGPSYEQYF